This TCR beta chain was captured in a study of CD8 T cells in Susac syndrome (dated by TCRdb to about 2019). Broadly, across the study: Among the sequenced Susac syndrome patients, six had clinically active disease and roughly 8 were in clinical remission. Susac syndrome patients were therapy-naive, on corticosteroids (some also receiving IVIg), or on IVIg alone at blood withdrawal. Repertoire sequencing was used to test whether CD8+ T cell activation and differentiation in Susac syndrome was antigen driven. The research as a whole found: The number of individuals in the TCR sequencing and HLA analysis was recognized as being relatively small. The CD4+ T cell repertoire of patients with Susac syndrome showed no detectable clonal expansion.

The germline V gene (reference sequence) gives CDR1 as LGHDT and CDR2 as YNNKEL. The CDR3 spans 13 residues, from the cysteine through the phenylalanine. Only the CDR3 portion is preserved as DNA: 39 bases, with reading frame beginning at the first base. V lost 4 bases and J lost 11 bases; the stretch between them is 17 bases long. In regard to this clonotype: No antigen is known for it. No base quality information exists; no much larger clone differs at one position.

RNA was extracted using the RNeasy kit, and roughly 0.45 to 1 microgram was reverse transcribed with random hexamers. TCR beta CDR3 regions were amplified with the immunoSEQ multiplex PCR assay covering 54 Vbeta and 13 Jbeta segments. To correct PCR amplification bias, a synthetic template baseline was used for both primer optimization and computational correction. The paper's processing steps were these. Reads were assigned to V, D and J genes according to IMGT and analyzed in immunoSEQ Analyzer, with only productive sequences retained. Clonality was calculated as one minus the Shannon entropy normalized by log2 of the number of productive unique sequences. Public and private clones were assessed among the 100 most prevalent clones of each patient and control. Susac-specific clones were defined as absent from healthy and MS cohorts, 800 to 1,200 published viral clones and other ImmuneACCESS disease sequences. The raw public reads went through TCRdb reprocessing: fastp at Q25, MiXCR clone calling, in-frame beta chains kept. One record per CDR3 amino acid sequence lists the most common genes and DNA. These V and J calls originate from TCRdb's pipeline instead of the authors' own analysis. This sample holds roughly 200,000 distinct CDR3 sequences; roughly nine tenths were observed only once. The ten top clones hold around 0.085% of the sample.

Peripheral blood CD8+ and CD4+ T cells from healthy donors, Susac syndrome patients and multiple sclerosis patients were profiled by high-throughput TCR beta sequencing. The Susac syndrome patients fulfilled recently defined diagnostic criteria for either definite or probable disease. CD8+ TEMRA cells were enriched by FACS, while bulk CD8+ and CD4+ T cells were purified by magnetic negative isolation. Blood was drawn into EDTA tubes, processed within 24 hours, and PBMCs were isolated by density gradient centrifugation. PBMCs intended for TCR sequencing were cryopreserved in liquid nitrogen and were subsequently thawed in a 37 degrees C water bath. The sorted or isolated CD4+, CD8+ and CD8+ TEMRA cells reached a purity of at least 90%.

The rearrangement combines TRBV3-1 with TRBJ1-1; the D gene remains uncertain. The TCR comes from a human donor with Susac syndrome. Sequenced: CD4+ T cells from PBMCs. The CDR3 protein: CASSRRSGARAFF. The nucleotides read TGTGCCAGCAGCCGAAGATCCGGAGCCAGGGCTTTCTTT.